One sample yielded the 32 T cell receptor beta chains listed below, sequenced in a study of blood T cell repertoires in COVID-19. Method: immunoSEQ multiplex PCR; TCRdb's copy keeps in-frame clones and lacks some. The table records 100,000 to 150,000 clones, about 89% of them present only once. The sequencing sample was made of peripheral blood. The receptors shown here come from a woman between 65 and 79 years old with COVID-19, enrolled during active disease.

The chain couples TRBV5-1 to TRBJ1-1; a weak D match, TRBD1 (5 bases). Trimming removed 4 bases at V and 5 bases at J, with 21 bases between. The CDR3 loop spans 16 amino acids. The germline V gene has CDR1 SGHRS and CDR2 YFSETQ. CDR3 sequence: CASSRSGRPEGTEAFF. The DNA for the CDR3 is TGCGCCAGCAGCCGATCGGGGCGCCCGGAGGGAACTGAAGCTTTCTTT.

V usage is TRBV7-9 and J usage is TRBJ1-6; D ambiguous. In germline, CDR1 is SEHNR, CDR2 FQNEAQ (reference sequence). The CDR3 totals 13 residues. V was clipped by 3 bases and J by 11 bases, with 11 bases between them. DNA of the CDR3: TGTGCCAGCAGCTTCGACTCTACTCCACCCCTCCACTTT. Protein: CASSFDSTPPLHF.

The genes are TRBV30 and TRBJ2-1; TRBD2 agrees at 10 bases. V lost 7 bases to trimming and J lost 10 bases; unmatched junction nucleotides: 16. CDR3 length: 15 residues. Per the germline V gene, CDR1 is GTSNPN and CDR2 is SVGIG (reference sequence). The DNA of the CDR3 is TGTGCCTCCGGGAGGGCTAGCGGGGGTTCTTGGGAGCAGTTCTTC. This encodes CASGRASGGSWEQFF.

The rearrangement links TRBV7-9 to TRBJ2-1; D is unclear. The germline CDR1 and CDR2 sequences are SEHNR and FQNEAQ (reference sequence). This CDR3 spans 15 amino acids. Deletions cut 7 bases from V and 3 bases from J, with 16 bases between. The CDR3 region is CASTDSYSYYNEQFF. In nucleotides, the CDR3 is TGTGCCAGCACCGACTCATACTCCTACTACAATGAGCAGTTCTTC.

This chain links TRBV12-3 or TRBV12-4 with TRBJ2-1, with D possibly being TRBD2 (6 bases). The CDR3 is made up of 12 amino acids. V was cut by 8 bases and J by 6 bases, with 11 bases left in between. CDR3 in amino acids: CASLHGGNEQFF. The CDR3 DNA reads TGTGCCAGCTTACACGGGGGCAATGAGCAGTTCTTC.

This clone was observed many times. The chain employs TRBV27 and TRBJ2-1; D perhaps matches TRBD2 (6 bases). The germline V gene encodes CDR1 MNHEY and CDR2 SMNVEV (reference sequence). This CDR3 is built from 13 residues. V was clipped by 7 bases and J by 2 bases, with 9 bases between them. Here the CDR3 DNA reads TGTGCCAGCAATAGCGGAACCTACAATGAGCAGTTCTTC. Protein product: CASNSGTYNEQFF.

V is TRBV7-9 and J is TRBJ2-1; 7 nucleotides agree with TRBD2. V shed 8 bases, J shed 10 bases, and the junction held 17 bases outside the gene matches. The CDR3 length is 15 residues. From germline, CDR1 is SEHNR and CDR2 FQNEAQ (reference sequence). CDR3 sequence (DNA): TGTGCCAGCTCCTCCGGGACTACGAGGGACGACGAGCAGTTCTTC. Translated, it gives CASSSGTTRDDEQFF.

Turning to this clone: The junction differs from germline at one of its ends, possibly a read error. This sequence joins TRBV7-7 and TRBJ2-1; D unresolved. Germline V CDR1 and CDR2: SSHAT, FNYEAQ (reference sequence). The CDR3 contains 15 residues. The DNA for the CDR3 is TGTGCTAGCAGCTTAGGTACTACTACGGCAAATGAGCAGTTCTTC. Translation: CASSLGTTTANEQFF.

The chain combines TRBV10-2 with TRBJ1-2; D might be TRBD1 (5 bases). The germline gives CDR1 WSHSY, CDR2 SAAADI. V was shortened by 1 base and J by 3 bases, with 18 bases between the two germline ends. The CDR3 loop spans 17 amino acids. The CDR3, as DNA: TGCGCCAGCAGTGAGTTCACTTCGGAGACAGCCCACTATGGCTACACCTTC. Its protein is CASSEFTSETAHYGYTF.

V and J are TRBV6-2 or TRBV6-3 and TRBJ1-2, with 9 bases identical to TRBD1. CDR3 length: 15 residues. Germline V gives CDR1 MNHEY, CDR2 SVGEGT. V trimming: 5 bases; J trimming: 5 bases; junction bases outside the gene matches: 9. CDR3 protein: CASSQPSDRGYGYTF. The CDR3 DNA is TGTGCCAGCAGTCAACCATCTGACAGGGGGTATGGCTACACCTTC.

The rearrangement uses TRBV18 and TRBJ2-3; D perhaps matches TRBD1 (5 bases). The germline V gene encodes CDR1 KGHSH and CDR2 LQKENI. Trimming removed 2 bases at V and 5 bases at J, with 11 bases between. The CDR3 is made up of 14 amino acids. CDR3 sequence reads: CASSPAGWGDTQYF. For the CDR3, the DNA is TGTGCCAGCTCACCAGCAGGGTGGGGAGATACGCAGTATTTT. The full variable domain, its missing parts supplied by reference TRBV18 and TRBJ2-3, is NAGVMQNPRHLVRRRGQEARLRCSPMKGHSHVYWYRQLPEEGLKFMVYLQKENIIDESGMPKERFSAEFPKEGPSILRIQQVVRGDSAAYFCASSPAGWGDTQYFGPGTRLTVL.

The rearrangement links TRBV2 to TRBJ2-5; D remains ambiguous. V was pared by 6 bases and J by 2 bases, with 16 bases between. The CDR3 runs 15 residues. Germline V gene data show CDR1 as SNHLY and CDR2 as FYNNEI. As DNA, the CDR3 is TGTGCCAGCAGCGCCGCCAACTATGGACAAGAGACCCAGTACTTC. Its translation is CASSAANYGQETQYF.

V gene TRBV3-1 (or the pseudogene TRBV3-2) combines with J gene TRBJ2-6; no clear D gene. Deletions cut 5 bases from V and 4 bases from J, with 9 bases between. The germline V gene encodes CDR1 LGHDT and CDR2 YNNKEL (reference sequence). This CDR3 has 14 amino acids. CDR3 sequence (DNA): TGTGCCAGCAGCTCCCTCCTGGGGGCCAACGTCCTGACTTTC. Translation: CASSSLLGANVLTF.

This clone was counted only a few times. V and J are TRBV18 and TRBJ2-1; the match to TRBD1 covers 8 bases. V shed 3 bases and J 8 bases; nucleotides not matched to a gene: 9. The CDR3 runs to 15 residues. Germline V gives CDR1 KGHSH, CDR2 LQKENI. As DNA, the CDR3 is TGTGCCAGCTCACCCCGGCAGGGGGCGATCGATGAGCAGTTCTTC. As protein: CASSPRQGAIDEQFF.

The V and J genes are TRBV20-1 and TRBJ2-7; tentatively, D is TRBD1 (5 bases). CDR3 length: 11 amino acids. Germline loops: CDR1 DFQATT, CDR2 SNEGSKA (reference sequence). CDR3 loop: CSLAGIYEQYF. In DNA, the CDR3 is TGCAGCCTGGCAGGGATTTACGAGCAGTACTTC.

The J gene is TRBJ2-4, the V gene TRBV6-5; 8 bases map to TRBD1. Germline V gene data show CDR1 as MNHEY and CDR2 as SVGAGI. This CDR3 comprises 15 residues. V lost 4 bases to trimming and J lost 6 bases; unmatched junction nucleotides: 8. Here the CDR3 reads CASSSGQGGGNIQYF. Here the CDR3 DNA reads TGTGCCAGCAGTTCAGGACAGGGTGGCGGAAACATTCAGTACTTC.

The chain uses TRBV5-6 and TRBJ1-2, with 7 nucleotides matching TRBD1. The CDR3 extends over 15 amino acids. In germline, CDR1 is SGHDT, CDR2 YYEEEE. The V segment lost 4 bases and the J segment 7 bases; nucleotides outside the gene matches: 13. CDR3: CASSTPQGPTAGYTF. The CDR3 bases are TGTGCCAGCAGCACCCCACAGGGGCCCACCGCTGGCTACACCTTC.

V usage is TRBV7-8 and J usage is TRBJ2-7; 16 positions agree with TRBD2. CDR3 length: 16 amino acids. The germline gives CDR1 SGHVS, CDR2 FQNEAQ. With 5 bases clipped from V and 7 bases from J, the junction kept 8 bases outside the gene matches. CDR3 amino acids: CASSRGLAGGPLEQYF. For the CDR3, the DNA is TGTGCCAGCAGCAGGGGACTAGCGGGGGGGCCGCTGGAGCAGTACTTC.

The chain has TRBV25-1 and TRBJ1-2; the match to TRBD1 covers 8 bases. The CDR3 runs 15 residues. Trimming took 1 base from V and 4 from J; bases not matched to a gene: 5. Germline CDR1 and CDR2: MGHDK and SYGVNS. CDR3 in DNA: TGTGCCAGCAGTGAATCGGACAGGGATGGCTATGGCTACACCTTC. As protein: CASSESDRDGYGYTF.

This chain uses TRBV7-2 with TRBJ2-5; TRBD2 matches at 8 bases. V lost 4 bases, J lost 5 bases, and 9 bases stayed unmatched. Germline CDR1 SGHTA, CDR2 FQGNSA. This CDR3 is built from 15 residues. CDR3 region: CASSYTPGLVETQYF. In DNA, the CDR3 is TGTGCCAGCAGCTATACACCGGGACTAGTGGAGACCCAGTACTTC.

The gene calls are TRBV5-1 and TRBJ1-1, with D possibly matching TRBD1 (5 bases). The V gene's germline CDR1 is SGHRS and CDR2 YFSETQ. Trimming left V 0 bases short and J 1 base short, with 10 bases between. The CDR3 loop spans 15 amino acids. In DNA form, the CDR3 reads TGCGCCAGCAGCTTGGGACAGCCGCGGAACACTGAAGCTTTCTTT. This translates into CASSLGQPRNTEAFF.

V usage is TRBV18 and J usage is TRBJ1-1, with D maybe TRBD1 (5 bases). Between the trimmed V and J ends, which lost 5 bases and 2 bases, there was a span of 18 bases. Germline CDR1 reads KGHSH; CDR2 reads LQKENI. The CDR3 is 16 residues long. The CDR3 spells CASSRDSGVYNTEAFF. The CDR3 DNA reads TGTGCCAGCTCAAGGGACTCGGGGGTTTACAACACTGAAGCTTTCTTT.

V gene TRBV11-2 combines with J gene TRBJ2-2, with D perhaps matching TRBD2 (5 bases). The germline V gene encodes CDR1 SGHAT and CDR2 FQNNGV. The CDR3 is made up of 18 amino acids. The ends were cut back, 3 bases at V and 6 bases at J, with 23 bases in the middle. CDR3 in amino acids: CASSFRSGFGLAAGELFF. The CDR3 DNA reads TGTGCCAGCAGCTTCCGGTCGGGGTTTGGATTGGCCGCCGGGGAGCTGTTTTTT.

The genes are TRBV6-6 and TRBJ1-5; D might be TRBD1 (5 bases). Per germline, CDR1 MNHNY and CDR2 SVGAGI (reference sequence). V was trimmed by 5 bases and J by 2 bases, leaving 16 bases between them. The CDR3 has 16 residues. The CDR3 bases are TGTGCCAGCAGTACACCCCGGCAGGGTGGCAATCAGCCCCAGCATTTT. Protein product: CASSTPRQGGNQPQHF.

The V and J genes are TRBV2 and TRBJ2-7, with 7 bases aligning to TRBD1. The ends lost 10 bases at V and 0 bases at J; junction bases unmatched: 9. Germline V gene sequence: CDR1 SNHLY, CDR2 FYNNEI. The CDR3 totals 14 residues. CDR3 protein: CATNWDSSSYEQYF. The CDR3 bases are TGTGCCACAAATTGGGACAGCAGCTCCTACGAGCAGTACTTC.

The chain carries TRBV2 and TRBJ2-6; D possibly corresponds to TRBD1 (5 bases). The ends were cut back, 6 bases at V and 0 bases at J, with 12 bases in the middle. CDR1 is SNHLY and CDR2 is FYNNEI in the germline V gene. The CDR3 runs 16 residues. The CDR3 bases are TGTGCCAGCAGGATGACCGACAGCTCTGGGGCCAACGTCCTGACTTTC. This gives the protein CASRMTDSSGANVLTF.

The V and J genes are TRBV3-1 (or the pseudogene TRBV3-2) and TRBJ1-1; D unresolved. Germline values: CDR1 LGHDT, CDR2 YNNKEL (reference sequence). The CDR3 extends over 15 amino acids. V shed 2 bases and J shed 1 base, with 11 bases lying between them. The CDR3 bases are TGTGCCAGCAGCCAATGGGAGGCAGGGAACACTGAAGCTTTCTTT. It specifies CASSQWEAGNTEAFF.

The chain carries TRBV11-2 and TRBJ1-6, with 8 bases lining up with TRBD1. This CDR3 is built from 15 residues. Germline CDR1 is SGHAT and CDR2 is FQNNGV. Germline trimming cut 0 bases from V and 9 bases from J; bases unmatched to any gene: 4. This CDR3 reads CASSLDQGASSPLHF. In DNA form, the CDR3 reads TGTGCCAGCAGCTTAGATCAGGGGGCATCTTCACCCCTCCACTTT.

DNA for the CDR3: TGTGCCATTGGCGGAGGTTATGGCTACACCTTC. This codes for CAIGGGYGYTF. The V call is TRBV28, the J call TRBJ1-2; D not certain. Germline V gene lookup returns CDR1 MDHEN and CDR2 SYDVKM. With 10 bases removed from V and 5 bases from J, the gap between germline ends came to 11 bases. The CDR3 is 11 amino acids.

The V and J genes are TRBV19 and TRBJ1-3, with D possibly TRBD1 on 5 matching bases. The germline gives CDR1 LNHDA, CDR2 SQIVND (reference sequence). V was trimmed by 4 bases and J by 3 bases, leaving 10 bases between them. The CDR3 is made up of 14 amino acids. The CDR3 sequence: CASSTRTLGNTIYF. The DNA of the CDR3 is TGTGCCAGTAGTACGCGGACACTTGGAAACACCATATATTTT.

The V and J genes are TRBV27 and TRBJ1-1, with TRBD1 matching 8 bases. This CDR3 has 14 residues. Germline-derived CDR1 and CDR2 are MNHEY and SMNVEV (reference sequence). Trimming cost V 6 bases and J 1 base; bases outside gene matches: 4. The CDR3 sequence is CASRGQGRNTEAFF. The CDR3 DNA follows: TGTGCCAGCAGAGGACAGGGTAGGAACACTGAAGCTTTCTTT.

The genes are TRBV7-2 and TRBJ2-1; 9 bases agree with TRBD2. Germline CDR1 and CDR2: SGHTA and FQGNSA. With 5 bases clipped from V and 3 bases from J, the junction kept 5 bases outside the gene matches. CDR3 length equals 15 residues. The CDR3 sequence: CASSVAGGIYNEQFF. CDR3 bases: TGTGCCAGCAGCGTCGCGGGGGGGATCTACAATGAGCAGTTCTTC. The full variable domain, in which reference TRBV7-2 and TRBJ2-1 provide the parts outside the CDR3, is GAGVSQSPSNKVTEKGKDVELRCDPISGHTALYWYRQSLGQGLEFLIYFQGNSAPDKSGLPSDRFSAERTGGSVSTLTIQRTQQEDSAVYLCASSVAGGIYNEQFFGPGTRLTVL.